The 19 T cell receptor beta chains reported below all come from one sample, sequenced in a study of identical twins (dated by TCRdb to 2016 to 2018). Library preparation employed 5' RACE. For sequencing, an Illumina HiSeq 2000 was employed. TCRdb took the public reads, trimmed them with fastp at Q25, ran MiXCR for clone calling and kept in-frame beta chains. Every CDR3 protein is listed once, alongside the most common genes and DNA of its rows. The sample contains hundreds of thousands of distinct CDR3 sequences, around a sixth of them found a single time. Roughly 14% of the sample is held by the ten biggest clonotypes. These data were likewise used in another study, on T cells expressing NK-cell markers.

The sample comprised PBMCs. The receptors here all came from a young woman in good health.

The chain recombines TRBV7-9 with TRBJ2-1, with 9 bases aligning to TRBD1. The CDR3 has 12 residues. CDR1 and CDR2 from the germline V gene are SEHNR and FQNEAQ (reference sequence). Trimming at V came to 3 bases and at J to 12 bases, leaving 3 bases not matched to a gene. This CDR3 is CASSFETGGQFF. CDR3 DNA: TGTGCCAGCAGCTTCGAGACAGGGGGGCAGTTCTTC.

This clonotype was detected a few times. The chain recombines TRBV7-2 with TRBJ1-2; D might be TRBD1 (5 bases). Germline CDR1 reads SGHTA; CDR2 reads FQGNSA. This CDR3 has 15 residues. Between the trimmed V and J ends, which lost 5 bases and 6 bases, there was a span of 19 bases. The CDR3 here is CASSLLPGGGDGYTF. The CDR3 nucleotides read TGTGCCAGCAGCCTCCTGCCGGGGGGTGGAGATGGCTACACCTTC.

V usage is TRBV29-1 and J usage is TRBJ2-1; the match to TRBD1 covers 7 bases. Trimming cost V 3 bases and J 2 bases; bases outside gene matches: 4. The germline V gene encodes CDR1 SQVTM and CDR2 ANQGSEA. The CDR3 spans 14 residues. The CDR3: CSVEGQGAYNEQFF. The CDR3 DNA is TGCAGCGTTGAGGGGCAGGGGGCCTACAATGAGCAGTTCTTC.

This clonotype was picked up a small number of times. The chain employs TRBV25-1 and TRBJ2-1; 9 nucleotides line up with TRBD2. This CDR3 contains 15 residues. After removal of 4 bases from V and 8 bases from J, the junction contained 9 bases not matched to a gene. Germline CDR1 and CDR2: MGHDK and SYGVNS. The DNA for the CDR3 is TGTGCCAGCAGTGGGATAGCGGGAGATATCCATGAGCAGTTCTTC. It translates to CASSGIAGDIHEQFF.

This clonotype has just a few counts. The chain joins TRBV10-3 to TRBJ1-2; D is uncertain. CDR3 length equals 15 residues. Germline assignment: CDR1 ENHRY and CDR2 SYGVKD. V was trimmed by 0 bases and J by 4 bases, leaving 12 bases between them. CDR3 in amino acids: CAISESSGGGYGYTF. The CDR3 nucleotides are TGTGCCATCAGTGAGTCCTCAGGAGGTGGCTATGGCTACACCTTC.

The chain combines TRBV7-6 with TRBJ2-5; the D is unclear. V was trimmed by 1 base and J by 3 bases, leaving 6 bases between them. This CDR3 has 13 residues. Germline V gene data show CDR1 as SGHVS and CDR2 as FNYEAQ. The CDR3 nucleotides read TGTGCCAGCAGCTTAGAATGGGAAGAGACCCAGTACTTC. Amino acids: CASSLEWEETQYF.

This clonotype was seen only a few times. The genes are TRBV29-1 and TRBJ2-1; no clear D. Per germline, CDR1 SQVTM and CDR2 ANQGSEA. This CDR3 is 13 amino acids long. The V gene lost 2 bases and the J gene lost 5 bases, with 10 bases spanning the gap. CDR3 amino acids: CSVERNLDNEQFF. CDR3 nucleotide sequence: TGCAGCGTTGAAAGAAACTTAGACAATGAGCAGTTCTTC.

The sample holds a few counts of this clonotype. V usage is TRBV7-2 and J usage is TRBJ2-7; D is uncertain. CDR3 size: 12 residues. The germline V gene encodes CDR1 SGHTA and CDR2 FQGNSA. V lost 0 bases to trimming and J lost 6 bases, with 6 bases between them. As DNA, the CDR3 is TGTGCCAGCAGCTTAGCGGGTTTCGAGCAGTACTTC. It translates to CASSLAGFEQYF.

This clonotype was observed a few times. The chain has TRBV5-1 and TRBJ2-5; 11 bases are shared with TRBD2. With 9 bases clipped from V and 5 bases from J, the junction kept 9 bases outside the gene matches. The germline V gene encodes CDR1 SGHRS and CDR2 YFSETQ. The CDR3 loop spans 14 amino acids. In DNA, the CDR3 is TGCGCCACCGCCATAGCGGGGGGGCTGGAGACCCAGTACTTC. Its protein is CATAIAGGLETQYF.

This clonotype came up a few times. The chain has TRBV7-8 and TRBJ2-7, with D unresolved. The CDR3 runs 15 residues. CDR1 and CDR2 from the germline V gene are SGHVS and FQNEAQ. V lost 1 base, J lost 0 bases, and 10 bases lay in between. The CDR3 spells CASSLGPSFSYEQYF. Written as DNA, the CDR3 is TGTGCCAGCAGCTTAGGTCCATCATTCTCCTACGAGCAGTACTTC.

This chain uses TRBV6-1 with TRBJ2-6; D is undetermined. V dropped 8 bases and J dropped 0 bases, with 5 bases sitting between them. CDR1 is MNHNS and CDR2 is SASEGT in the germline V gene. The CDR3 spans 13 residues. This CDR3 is CASLRSGANVLTF. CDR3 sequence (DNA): TGTGCCAGCTTACGCTCTGGGGCCAACGTCCTGACTTTC.

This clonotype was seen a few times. CDR3 in amino acids: CATLSTSGYEQYF. The CDR3 region has the DNA TGTGCCACCTTATCCACTAGCGGTTACGAGCAGTACTTC. The chain has TRBV10-3 and TRBJ2-7; TRBD2 agrees at 8 bases. Germline loops: CDR1 ENHRY, CDR2 SYGVKD. There are 13 residues in the CDR3. The ends lost 10 bases at V and 4 bases at J; junction bases unmatched: 9.

The CDR3 sequence: CASSNNPYEQYF. The CDR3 bases are TGTGCCAGCAGCAATAACCCCTACGAGCAGTACTTC. This sequence joins TRBV19 and TRBJ2-7; D unresolved. V gave up 9 bases and J gave up 2 bases, with 11 bases separating them. In germline, CDR1 is LNHDA, CDR2 SQIVND (reference sequence). The CDR3 loop spans 12 amino acids.

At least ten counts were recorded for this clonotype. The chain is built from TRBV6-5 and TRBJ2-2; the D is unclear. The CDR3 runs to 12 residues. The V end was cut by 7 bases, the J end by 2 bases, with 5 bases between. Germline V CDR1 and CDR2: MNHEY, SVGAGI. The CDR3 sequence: CASKGNTGELFF. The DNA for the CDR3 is TGTGCCAGCAAGGGAAACACCGGGGAGCTGTTTTTT.

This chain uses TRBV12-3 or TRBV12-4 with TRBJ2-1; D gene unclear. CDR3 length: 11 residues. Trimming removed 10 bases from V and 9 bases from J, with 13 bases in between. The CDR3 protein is CAILELGEQFF. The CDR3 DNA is TGTGCCATTCTCGAGTTAGGTGAGCAGTTCTTC.

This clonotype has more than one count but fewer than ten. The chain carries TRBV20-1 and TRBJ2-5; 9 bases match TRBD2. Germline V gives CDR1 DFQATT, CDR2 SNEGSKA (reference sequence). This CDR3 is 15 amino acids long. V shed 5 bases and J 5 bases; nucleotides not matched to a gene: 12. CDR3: CSALPWRGGQETQYF. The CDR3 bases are TGCAGTGCTCTACCCTGGCGGGGGGGCCAGGAGACCCAGTACTTC.

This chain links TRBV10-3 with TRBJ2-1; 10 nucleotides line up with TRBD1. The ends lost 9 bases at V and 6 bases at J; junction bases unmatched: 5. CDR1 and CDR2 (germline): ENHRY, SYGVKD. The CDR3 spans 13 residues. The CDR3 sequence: CAIDRGLSNEQFF. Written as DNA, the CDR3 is TGTGCCATAGACAGGGGGCTGAGCAATGAGCAGTTCTTC.

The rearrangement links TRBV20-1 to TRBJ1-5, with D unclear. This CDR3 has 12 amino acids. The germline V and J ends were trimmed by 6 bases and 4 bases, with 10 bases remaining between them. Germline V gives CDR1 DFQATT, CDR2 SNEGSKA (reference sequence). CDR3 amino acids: CSAKRTNQPQHF. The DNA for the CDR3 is TGCAGTGCGAAAAGGACTAATCAGCCCCAGCATTTT.

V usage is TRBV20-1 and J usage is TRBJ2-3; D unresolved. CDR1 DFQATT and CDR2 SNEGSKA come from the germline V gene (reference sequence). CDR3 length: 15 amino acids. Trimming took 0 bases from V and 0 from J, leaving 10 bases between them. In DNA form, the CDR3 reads TGCAGTGCTAGAGATGCGGCGAGTAGCACAGATACGCAGTATTTT. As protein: CSARDAASSTDTQYF.